Listed below are T cell receptor beta chains from one sample, sequenced in a study of T cells in Graves' hyperthyroidism and ophthalmopathy. MiXCR was run by TCRdb on the multiplex PCR reads, yielding one entry per CDR3 protein. The sample lists some 500,000 distinct CDR3 sequences, roughly 14% occurring once. Sequenced sample: blood. The source of these receptors is a woman aged 18-35 years with Graves' hyperthyroidism. Each CDR3 is given with its conserved first and last residue. The order of the fields is J gene, V gene, CDR3 protein.

J: TRBJ2-3
V: TRBV11-2
CDR3: CASNPYPTSGSLTDTQYF

J: TRBJ1-5
V: TRBV11-3
CDR3: CASSLDPRQPQHF

J: TRBJ1-6
V: TRBV19
CDR3: CASQDLTGTGYGSPLHF

J: TRBJ1-2
V: TRBV29-1
CDR3: CSVEDKGQAYGYTF

J: TRBJ2-1
V: TRBV29-1
CDR3: CSVGASGSNNEQFF

J: TRBJ2-1
V: TRBV12-3/TRBV12-4
CDR3: CASSRGTEQFF

J: TRBJ2-3
V: TRBV6-5
CDR3: CASSYFGDADTQYF

J: TRBJ1-1
V: TRBV19
CDR3: CASSIAGGSGTEAFF

J: TRBJ1-1
V: TRBV24-1
CDR3: CATSDQGFTEAFF

J: TRBJ2-3
V: TRBV7-9
CDR3: CASNSQLSTDTQYF